This passage covers 3 T cell receptor beta chains from one sample sequenced in a study of T cells in Graves' hyperthyroidism and ophthalmopathy. Researchers took RNA transcripts and amplified the TCR beta CDR3 regions from them. TCR CDR3 underwent first-round RT-PCR with the HTBI primer set. TCRdb called the multiplex PCR reads again in MiXCR, with one record for every CDR3 protein. The repertoire holds some 650,000 distinct CDR3 sequences, 16% seen once, with roughly 3.4% in the top ten. The sequencing sample was made of blood. These receptor sequences come from a middle-aged woman with Graves' ophthalmopathy.

The sample holds many counts of this clonotype. The gene calls are TRBV6-6 and TRBJ2-3; 7 bases are shared with TRBD1. In germline, CDR1 is MNHNY, CDR2 SVGAGI (reference sequence). J lost 3 bases, V lost 2 bases, and 2 bases had no gene match. This CDR3 is built from 14 residues. For the CDR3, the DNA is TGTGCCAGCAGTTACCGACAGGGAACAGATACGCAGTATTTT. Amino acid sequence: CASSYRQGTDTQYF.

This clonotype was counted ten times or more. The chain has TRBV9 and TRBJ2-5; the D gene is possibly TRBD2 (5 bases). The CDR3 has 13 amino acids. V lost 4 bases to trimming and J lost 2 bases, with 9 bases between them. CDR1 SGDLS and CDR2 YYNGEE come from the germline V gene. The CDR3 DNA reads TGTGCCAGCAGCCCGAGAGGGCAAGAGACCCAGTACTTC. It encodes CASSPRGQETQYF.

About this clonotype itself: A much larger clone lies one base from this, so it may be a read error. This sequence joins TRBV19 and TRBJ1-1, with 7 bases identical to TRBD1. The V gene end was trimmed by 3 bases and the J gene end by 1 base; junction bases not matched to a gene: 2. The CDR3 consists of 14 residues. CDR1 and CDR2 from the germline V gene are LNHDA and SQIVND (reference sequence). The CDR3 is CASSMGTANTEAFF. The CDR3 DNA sequence: TGTGCCAGTAGTATGGGGACAGCGAACACTGAAGCTTTCTTT.